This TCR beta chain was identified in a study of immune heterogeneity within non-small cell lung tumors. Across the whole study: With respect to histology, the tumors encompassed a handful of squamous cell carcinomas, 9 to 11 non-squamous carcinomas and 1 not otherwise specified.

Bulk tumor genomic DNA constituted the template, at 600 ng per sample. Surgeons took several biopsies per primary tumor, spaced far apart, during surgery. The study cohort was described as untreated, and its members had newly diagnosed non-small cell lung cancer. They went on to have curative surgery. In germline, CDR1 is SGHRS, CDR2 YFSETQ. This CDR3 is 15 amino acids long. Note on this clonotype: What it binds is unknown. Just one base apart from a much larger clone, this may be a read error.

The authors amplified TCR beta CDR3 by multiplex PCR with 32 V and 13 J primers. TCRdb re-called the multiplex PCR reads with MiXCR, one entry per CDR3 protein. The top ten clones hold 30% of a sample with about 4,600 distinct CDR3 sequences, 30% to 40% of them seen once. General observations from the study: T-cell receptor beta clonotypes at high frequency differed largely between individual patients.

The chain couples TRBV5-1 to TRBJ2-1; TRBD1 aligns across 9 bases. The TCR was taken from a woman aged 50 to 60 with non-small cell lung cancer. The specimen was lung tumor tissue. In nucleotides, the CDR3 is TGCGCCAGCAGCCCTACAGGGGGCCTCTACAATGAGCAGCTCTTC. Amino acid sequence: CASSPTGGLYNEQLF.